The clone carrying this T cell receptor (beta chain) was seen many times. This entry is derived from a study of human T cells and chemical hapten exposure. Across the study: The patients, most of them female, presented with alopecia areata, totalis or universalis.

The time point here: patch test 2, 6 weeks after DPC sensitization. Treatment reported: therapeutic diphenylcyclopropenone sensitization with weekly scalp DPC. V shed 1 base and J shed 6 bases, with 9 bases lying between them. Germline V lookup: CDR1 LGHNA, CDR2 YSLEER. The CDR3 consists of 13 residues. TCRdb re-called the RACE reads through MiXCR, storing one row per CDR3 protein. The sample includes about 110,000 distinct CDR3 sequences, roughly a tenth seen only once; the top ten take 3.1%. This specimen consisted of whole blood, obtained in connection with sensitization to the hapten diphenylcyclopropenone (DPC). The source is a woman in her forties with alopecia areata. Some clones in this sample may be carry-over from other donors' samples. The chain joins TRBV4-3 to TRBJ1-1; D is possibly TRBD1 (5 bases). CDR3: CASSQVGTSEAFF. CDR3 DNA sequence: TGCGCCAGCAGCCAAGTCGGGACGTCTGAAGCTTTCTTT.